What follows are 10 T cell receptor beta chains derived from one specimen sequenced in a study of Tregs in tolerant kidney transplant recipients. Data came from immunoSEQ multiplex PCR; TCRdb stores just in-frame clones and leaves some out. Seen here are about 64,000 clones, 95% to 98% observed once, and the top ten hold 0.34%. The input for sequencing was Tregs from blood, taken before the transplant. Receptors originate from a human donor who received a combined kidney and bone marrow transplant.

V is TRBV6-1 and J is TRBJ2-7; TRBD1 matches at 7 bases. V lost 6 bases, J lost 0 bases, and 8 bases stayed unmatched. CDR3 size: 15 residues. Per the germline V gene, CDR1 is MNHNS and CDR2 is SASEGT. The DNA for the CDR3 is TGTGCCAGCAGCCAAGTGGCAGGGGGCTCCTACGAGCAGTACTTC. Its protein product is CASSQVAGGSYEQYF.

The rearrangement joins TRBV11-3 to TRBJ2-5; D is uncertain. Germline loops: CDR1 SGHNT, CDR2 YENEEA. The CDR3 is made up of 15 amino acids. V dropped 0 bases and J dropped 0 bases, with 8 bases sitting between them. In DNA, the CDR3 is TGTGCCAGCAGCTTAGATATGTCTCACCAAGAGACCCAGTACTTC. It encodes CASSLDMSHQETQYF.

The chain couples TRBV19 to TRBJ2-1; 8 bases line up with TRBD2. V was pared by 3 bases and J by 4 bases, with 8 bases of the junction left unmatched. Germline loops: CDR1 LNHDA, CDR2 SQIVND (reference sequence). The length of the CDR3 is 16 residues. CDR3 DNA sequence: TGTGCCAGTAGTATGGACGTTAGCGGGGAGTACAATGAGCAGTTCTTC. Translation gives CASSMDVSGEYNEQFF. Variable domain in full (rest from reference TRBV19 and TRBJ2-1): DGGITQSPKYLFRKEGQNVTLSCEQNLNHDAMYWYRQDPGQGLRLIYYSQIVNDFQKGDIAEGYSVSREKKESFPLTVTSAQKNPTAFYLCASSMDVSGEYNEQFFGPGTRLTVL.

The chain employs TRBV20-1 and TRBJ2-1; a possible D gene is TRBD1 (6 bases). Germline V CDR1 and CDR2: DFQATT, SNEGSKA (reference sequence). The CDR3 covers 11 residues. With 3 bases removed from V and 15 bases from J, the gap between germline ends came to 15 bases. The CDR3 region is CSARTGTISFF. The CDR3 DNA reads TGCAGTGCTAGGACCGGGACAATATCGTTCTTC.

The chain employs TRBV11-2 and TRBJ1-1; TRBD1 is a possible D gene (6 bases). The CDR3 covers 11 residues. Germline lookup yields CDR1 SGHAT and CDR2 FQNNGV. Trimming took off 5 bases at V and 8 bases at J, with 9 bases between the two ends. DNA for the CDR3: TGTGCCAGCAGCCGAGGACAGGAAGCTTTCTTT. It yields the protein CASSRGQEAFF.

The V call is TRBV11-3, the J call TRBJ1-3, with 7 bases that match TRBD1. V dropped 5 bases and J dropped 0; count of bases not matched to a gene: 4. The CDR3 spans 15 residues. Germline V gene data show CDR1 as SGHNT and CDR2 as YENEEA. The CDR3: CASSMGQSSGNTIYF. DNA of the CDR3: TGTGCCAGCAGCATGGGACAGAGCTCTGGAAACACCATATATTTT.

The chain employs TRBV20-1 and TRBJ2-6; no clear D. The CDR3 runs to 11 residues. Germline CDR1 and CDR2: DFQATT and SNEGSKA (reference sequence). V shed 5 bases and J shed 4 bases, with 3 bases lying between them. The CDR3 sequence is CSASGANVLTF. Written as DNA, the CDR3 is TGCAGTGCTTCAGGGGCCAACGTCCTGACTTTC.

The DNA of the CDR3 is TGTGCCAGCAGCCAGAGGGGACTAGCGTATTCCTACAATGAGCAGTTCTTC. This codes for CASSQRGLAYSYNEQFF. V usage is TRBV7-2 and J usage is TRBJ2-1, with 10 positions matching TRBD2. CDR3 length equals 17 residues. Germline-derived CDR1 and CDR2 are SGHTA and FQGNSA. J gave up 1 base and V 5 bases, and 8 bases lay outside the gene matches.

This chain connects TRBV6-1 to TRBJ2-5; D might be TRBD2 (6 bases). Germline V CDR1 and CDR2: MNHNS, SASEGT. The CDR3 runs 17 residues. V lost 1 base to trimming and J lost 0 bases, with 15 bases between them. CDR3 protein: CASSEVPAGRYQETQYF. The DNA of the CDR3 is TGTGCCAGCAGTGAAGTGCCCGCGGGACGGTACCAAGAGACCCAGTACTTC.

The J gene is TRBJ1-5, the V gene TRBV11-3; weak D call: TRBD1 (5 bases). The ends were cut back, 6 bases at V and 1 base at J, with 7 bases in the middle. CDR1 SGHNT and CDR2 YENEEA come from the germline V gene. This CDR3 is built from 13 residues. In DNA, the CDR3 is TGTGCCAGCAGGGGGCTGAGCAATCAGCCCCAGCATTTT. It translates to CASRGLSNQPQHF.